This T cell receptor (beta chain) stems from a study of T cells in Graves' hyperthyroidism and ophthalmopathy. This clonotype was observed many times. The target antigen is unknown. General study results and limits: Most thyroid clonotypes that were expanded above 0.001 also turned up in blood.

Amplification of TCR beta CDR3 regions used RNA as the template. Researchers ran a first-round RT-PCR on the TCR CDR3 using the HTBI primer set. One entry per CDR3 protein, called by TCRdb with MiXCR from the multiplex PCR reads. Among approximately 100,000 distinct CDR3 sequences listed, around 42% were seen once. Germline values: CDR1 LGHNA, CDR2 YNFKEQ. The length of the CDR3 is 14 residues. The V end lost 0 bases, the J end lost 4 bases, and 8 bases lay between the germline ends. The hyperthyroidism was newly diagnosed and had lasted under 2 months; the patients were aged 18 to 65. The sequenced sample was peripheral blood or thyroid tissue (not recorded which). This chain uses TRBV4-2 with TRBJ2-3, with D possibly being TRBD1 (5 bases). The TCR comes from a woman aged 25 to 39 with Graves' hyperthyroidism. The CDR3 region has the DNA TGTGCCAGCAGCCAAGACACCAGGGCAGATACGCAGTATTTT. Protein sequence: CASSQDTRADTQYF.